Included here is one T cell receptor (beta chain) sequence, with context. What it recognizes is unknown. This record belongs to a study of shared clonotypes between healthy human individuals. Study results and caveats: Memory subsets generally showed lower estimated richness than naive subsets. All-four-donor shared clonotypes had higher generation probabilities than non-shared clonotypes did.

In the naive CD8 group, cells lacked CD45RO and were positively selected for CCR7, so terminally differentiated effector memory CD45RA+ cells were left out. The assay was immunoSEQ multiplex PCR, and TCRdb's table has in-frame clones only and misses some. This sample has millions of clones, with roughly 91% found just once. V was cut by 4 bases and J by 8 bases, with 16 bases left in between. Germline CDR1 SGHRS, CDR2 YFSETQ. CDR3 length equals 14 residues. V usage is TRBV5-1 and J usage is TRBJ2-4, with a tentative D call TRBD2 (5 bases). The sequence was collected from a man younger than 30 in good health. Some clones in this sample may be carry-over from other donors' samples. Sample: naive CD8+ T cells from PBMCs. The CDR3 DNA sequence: TGCGCCAGCAGCCAGGACCCCCGGGGTGACATTCAGTACTTC. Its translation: CASSQDPRGDIQYF.